The TCR beta chain described here comes from a study of cytomegalovirus exposure and HLA in healthy donors. For this clone: Its antigen is as yet unknown.

Study-wide points: In a later analysis, DRB1 alleles had the most associated TCRs; HLA-C alleles the fewest.

From germline, CDR1 is MDHEN and CDR2 SYDVKM. This CDR3 comprises 16 residues. The V segment lost 3 bases and the J segment 4 bases; nucleotides outside the gene matches: 5. PCR employed 60 Vbeta and 13 Jbeta primers. Produced via immunoSEQ multiplex PCR; TCRdb's table is partial and in-frame only. The sample includes about 170,000 clones, around three quarters of them seen just once. The V gene is TRBV28, the J gene TRBJ2-3; 12 positions match TRBD2. The TCR originated in a woman between 50 and 59 years old in good health and CMV-seronegative. The sequencing input was PBMCs. Written as DNA, the CDR3 is TGTGCCAGCAGTTTGACTAGCGGGGGCCGACCAGATACGCAGTATTTT. Its protein product is CASSLTSGGRPDTQYF.